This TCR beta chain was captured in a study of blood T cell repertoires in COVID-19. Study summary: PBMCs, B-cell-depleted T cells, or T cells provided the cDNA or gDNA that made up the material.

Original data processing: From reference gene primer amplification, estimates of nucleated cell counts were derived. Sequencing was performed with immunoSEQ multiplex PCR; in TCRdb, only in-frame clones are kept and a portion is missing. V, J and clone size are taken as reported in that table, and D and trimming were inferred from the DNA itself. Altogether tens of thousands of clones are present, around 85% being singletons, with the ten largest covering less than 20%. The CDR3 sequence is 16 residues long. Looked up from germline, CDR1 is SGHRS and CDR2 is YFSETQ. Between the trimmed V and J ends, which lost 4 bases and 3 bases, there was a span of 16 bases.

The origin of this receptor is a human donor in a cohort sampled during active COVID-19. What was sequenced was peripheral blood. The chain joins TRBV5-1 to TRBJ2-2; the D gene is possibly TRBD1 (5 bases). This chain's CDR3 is CASSNPQGMYTGELFF. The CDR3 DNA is TGCGCCAGCAGCAATCCCCAGGGAATGTACACCGGGGAGCTGTTTTTT.